This T cell receptor beta chain was sequenced for a study of CD8+CD57+ T cells in acquired aplastic anemia. Flow cytometry had shown expanded CD8+CD57+ cells in the patients chosen for sequencing. TCR beta VDJ and CDR3 profiles were obtained from a genomic DNA template. Using its own MiXCR run on the reads, TCRdb lists one record per CDR3 protein. The sample consists of around 430,000 distinct CDR3 sequences, around 30% of them appearing once. Between the trimmed V and J ends, which lost 1 base and 5 bases, there was a span of 12 bases. This CDR3 spans 13 amino acids. Germline V gives CDR1 SQVTM, CDR2 ANQGSEA. This clonotype was observed many times.

V gene TRBV29-1 combines with J gene TRBJ2-7, with D maybe TRBD2 (6 bases). Sequenced sample: sorted CD4+, CD8+, or CD8+CD57+ T cells (not recorded which) from PBMCs. The origin of this receptor is a human donor with aplastic anemia. The CDR3 region has the DNA TGCAGCGTTGAAGGACTAGTTGCCAACGAGCAGTACTTC. This codes for CSVEGLVANEQYF.